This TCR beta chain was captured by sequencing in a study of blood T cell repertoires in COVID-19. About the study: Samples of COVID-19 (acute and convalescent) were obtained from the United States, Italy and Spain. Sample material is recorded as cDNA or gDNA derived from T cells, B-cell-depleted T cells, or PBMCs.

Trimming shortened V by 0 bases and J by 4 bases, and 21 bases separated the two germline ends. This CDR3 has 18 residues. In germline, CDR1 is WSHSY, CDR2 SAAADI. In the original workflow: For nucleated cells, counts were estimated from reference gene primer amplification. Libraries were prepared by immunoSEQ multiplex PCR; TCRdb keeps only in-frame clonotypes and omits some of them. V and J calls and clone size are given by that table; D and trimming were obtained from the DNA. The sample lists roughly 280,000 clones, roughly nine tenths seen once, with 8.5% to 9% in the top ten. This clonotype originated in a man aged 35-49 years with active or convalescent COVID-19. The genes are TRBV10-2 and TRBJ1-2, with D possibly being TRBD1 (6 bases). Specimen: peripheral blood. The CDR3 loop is CASSESRGKRTSGYGYTF. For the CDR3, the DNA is TGCGCCAGCAGTGAGTCGAGGGGGAAGAGGACATCCGGCTATGGCTACACCTTC.